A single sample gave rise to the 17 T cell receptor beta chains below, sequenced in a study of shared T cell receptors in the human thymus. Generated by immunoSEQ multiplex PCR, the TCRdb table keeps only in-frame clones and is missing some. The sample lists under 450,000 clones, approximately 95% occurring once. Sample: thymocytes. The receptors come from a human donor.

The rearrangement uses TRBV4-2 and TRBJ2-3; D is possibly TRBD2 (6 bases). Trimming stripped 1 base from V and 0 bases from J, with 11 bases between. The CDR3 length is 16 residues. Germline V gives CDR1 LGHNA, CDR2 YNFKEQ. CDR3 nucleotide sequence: TGTGCCAGCAGCCAAGTCAGGCTAGCGAGCACAGATACGCAGTATTTT. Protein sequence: CASSQVRLASTDTQYF.

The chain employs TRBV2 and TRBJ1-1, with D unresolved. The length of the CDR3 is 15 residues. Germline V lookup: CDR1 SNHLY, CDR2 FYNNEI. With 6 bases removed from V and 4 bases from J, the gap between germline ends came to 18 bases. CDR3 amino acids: CASSEHIIGPTEAFF. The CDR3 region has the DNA TGTGCCAGCAGCGAGCACATTATCGGGCCCACTGAAGCTTTCTTT.

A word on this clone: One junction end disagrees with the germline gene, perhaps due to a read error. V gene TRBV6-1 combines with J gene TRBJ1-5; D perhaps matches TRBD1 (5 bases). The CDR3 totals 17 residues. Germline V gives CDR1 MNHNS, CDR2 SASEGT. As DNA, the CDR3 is TGTGCCAGCAGCGAAGGCGGGCAAGGGGCATCCAATCAGCCCCAGCATTTT. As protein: CASSEGGQGASNQPQHF.

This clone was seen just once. The CDR3 loop is CASSQNRTENTEAFF. The CDR3 coding sequence is TGTGCCAGCAGTCAAAACCGGACGGAGAACACTGAAGCTTTCTTT. The chain links TRBV27 to TRBJ1-1; D remains unclear. Trimming took 5 bases from V and 1 from J, leaving 14 bases between them. This CDR3 comprises 15 residues. CDR1 is MNHEY, CDR2 SMNVEV, per germline (reference sequence).

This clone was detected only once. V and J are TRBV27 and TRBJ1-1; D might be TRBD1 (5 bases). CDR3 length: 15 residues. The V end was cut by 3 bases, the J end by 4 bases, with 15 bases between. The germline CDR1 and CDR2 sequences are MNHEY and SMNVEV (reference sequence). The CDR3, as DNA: TGTGCCAGCAGTTTGGCCACGGAGGGGCGCACTGAAGCTTTCTTT. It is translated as CASSLATEGRTEAFF.

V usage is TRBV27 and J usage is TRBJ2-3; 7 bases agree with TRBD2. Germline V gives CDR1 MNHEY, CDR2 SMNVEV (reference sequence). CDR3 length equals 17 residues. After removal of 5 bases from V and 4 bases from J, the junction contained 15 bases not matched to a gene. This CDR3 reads CASSPPHFREVADTQYF. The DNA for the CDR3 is TGTGCCAGCAGTCCACCCCATTTCCGGGAGGTAGCAGATACGCAGTATTTT.

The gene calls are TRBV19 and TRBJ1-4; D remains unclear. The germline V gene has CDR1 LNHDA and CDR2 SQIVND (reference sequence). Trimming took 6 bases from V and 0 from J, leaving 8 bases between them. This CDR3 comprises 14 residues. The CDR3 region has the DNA TGTGCCAGTAGCCTGACAACAACTAATGAAAAACTGTTTTTT. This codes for CASSLTTTNEKLFF. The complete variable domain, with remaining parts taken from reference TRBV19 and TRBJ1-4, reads DGGITQSPKYLFRKEGQNVTLSCEQNLNHDAMYWYRQDPGQGLRLIYYSQIVNDFQKGDIAEGYSVSREKKESFPLTVTSAQKNPTAFYLCASSLTTTNEKLFFGSGTQLSVL.

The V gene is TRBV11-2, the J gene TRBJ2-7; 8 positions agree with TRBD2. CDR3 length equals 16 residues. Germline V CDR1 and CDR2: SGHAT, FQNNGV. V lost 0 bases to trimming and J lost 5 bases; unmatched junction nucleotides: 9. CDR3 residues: CASSLDRTSQWHEQYF. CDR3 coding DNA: TGTGCCAGCAGCTTAGACAGGACTAGCCAATGGCACGAGCAGTACTTC.

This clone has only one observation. CDR3 sequence reads: CARYLFGSETQYF. The CDR3 DNA sequence: TGTGCCAGGTACCTGTTTGGTTCAGAGACCCAGTACTTC. This chain links TRBV7-5 with TRBJ2-5. TRBV7-5 is annotated as a pseudogene. CDR3 size: 13 residues.

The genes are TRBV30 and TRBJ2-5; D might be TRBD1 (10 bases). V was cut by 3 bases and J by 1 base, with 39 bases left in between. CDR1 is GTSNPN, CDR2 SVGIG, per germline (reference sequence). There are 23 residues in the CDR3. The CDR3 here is CAWSAAGDRGIGLAWPSQETQYF. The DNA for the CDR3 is TGTGCCTGGAGCGCAGCAGGGGACAGGGGCATCGGACTAGCGTGGCCCTCCCAAGAGACCCAGTACTTC.

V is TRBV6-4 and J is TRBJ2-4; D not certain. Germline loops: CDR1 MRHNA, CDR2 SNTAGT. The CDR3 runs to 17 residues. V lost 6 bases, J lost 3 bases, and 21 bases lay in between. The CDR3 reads CASRRKRRPRSKNIQYF. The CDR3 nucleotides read TGTGCCAGCAGAAGGAAGCGCCGGCCCCGAAGCAAAAACATTCAGTACTTC.

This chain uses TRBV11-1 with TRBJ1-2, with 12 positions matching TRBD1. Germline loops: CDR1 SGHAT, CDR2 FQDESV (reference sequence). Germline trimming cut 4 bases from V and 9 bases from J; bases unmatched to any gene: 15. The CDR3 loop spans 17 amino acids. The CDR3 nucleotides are TGTGCCAGCAGCTCGGGACAGGGGGCGCGTGTTGGTGGTCGCTACACCTTC. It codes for CASSSGQGARVGGRYTF.

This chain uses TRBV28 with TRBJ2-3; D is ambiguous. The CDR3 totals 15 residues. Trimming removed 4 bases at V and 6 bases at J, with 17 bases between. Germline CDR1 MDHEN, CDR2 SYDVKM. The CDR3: CASSSLAVHTDTQYF. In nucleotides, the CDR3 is TGTGCCAGCAGTTCACTCGCTGTCCACACCGATACGCAGTATTTT.

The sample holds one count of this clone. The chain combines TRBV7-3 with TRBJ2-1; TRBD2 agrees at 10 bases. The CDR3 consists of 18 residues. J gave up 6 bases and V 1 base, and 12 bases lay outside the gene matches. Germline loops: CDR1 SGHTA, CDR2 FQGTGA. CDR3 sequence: CASSLRASGSPVSNEQFF. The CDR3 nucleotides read TGTGCCAGCAGCTTAAGGGCTAGCGGGAGTCCGGTTAGCAATGAGCAGTTCTTC.

In DNA, the CDR3 is TGTGCCAGCAGCTTAGACGAGCAGTACTTC. Residues: CASSLDEQYF. The V gene is TRBV11-2, the J gene TRBJ2-7; D is unclear. Germline V lookup: CDR1 SGHAT, CDR2 FQNNGV. Trimming cost V 0 bases and J 6 bases, with 0 bases left between them. The CDR3 covers 10 residues.

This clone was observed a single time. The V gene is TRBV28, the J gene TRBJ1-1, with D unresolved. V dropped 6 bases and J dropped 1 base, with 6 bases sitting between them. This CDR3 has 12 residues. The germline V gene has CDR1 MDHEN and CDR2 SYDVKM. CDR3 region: CASSPENTEAFF. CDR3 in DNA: TGTGCCAGCAGCCCAGAGAACACTGAAGCTTTCTTT.

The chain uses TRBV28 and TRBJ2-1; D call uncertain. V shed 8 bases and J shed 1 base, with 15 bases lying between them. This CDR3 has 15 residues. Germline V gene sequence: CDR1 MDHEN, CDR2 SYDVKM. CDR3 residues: CASRLRVRSYNEQFF. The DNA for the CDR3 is TGTGCCAGCCGGTTACGGGTCAGATCCTACAATGAGCAGTTCTTC. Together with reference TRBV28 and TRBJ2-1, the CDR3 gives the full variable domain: DVKVTQSSRYLVKRTGEKVFLECVQDMDHENMFWYRQDPGLGLRLIYFSYDVKMKEKGDIPEGYSVSREKKERFSLILESASTNQTSMYLCASRLRVRSYNEQFFGPGTRLTVL.